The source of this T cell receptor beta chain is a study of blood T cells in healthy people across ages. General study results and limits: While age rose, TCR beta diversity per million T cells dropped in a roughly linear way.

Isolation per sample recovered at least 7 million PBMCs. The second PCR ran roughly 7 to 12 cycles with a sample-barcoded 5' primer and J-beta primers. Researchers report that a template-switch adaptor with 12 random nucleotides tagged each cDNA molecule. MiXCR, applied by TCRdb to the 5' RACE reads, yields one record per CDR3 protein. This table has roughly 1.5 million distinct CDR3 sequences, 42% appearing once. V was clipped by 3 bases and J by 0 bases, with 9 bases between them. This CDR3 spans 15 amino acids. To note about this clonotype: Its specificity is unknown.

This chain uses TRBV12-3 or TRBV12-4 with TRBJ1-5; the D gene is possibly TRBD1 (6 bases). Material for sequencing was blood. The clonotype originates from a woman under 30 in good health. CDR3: CASSFTGHSNQPQHF. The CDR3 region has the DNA TGTGCCAGCAGTTTCACAGGGCATAGCAATCAGCCCCAGCATTTT.